This TCR beta chain was recovered during a study of T cells in Graves' hyperthyroidism and ophthalmopathy. RNA transcripts yielded amplified TCR beta CDR3 regions. When the TCR CDR3 underwent first-round RT-PCR, the HTBI primer set was used. TCRdb called the multiplex PCR reads again in MiXCR, with one record for every CDR3 protein. This table holds about half a million distinct CDR3 sequences, roughly 22% found once. The PBMCs were taken from roughly 9.3 ml of fresh peripheral blood. Overall study results and limits: It was a median around 6 months before onset that the model predicted ophthalmopathy. Blood shared most expanded thyroid clonotypes above 0.001.

This clonotype was counted at least ten times. Its antigen remains unidentified. Trimming at V came to 6 bases and at J to 3 bases, leaving 7 bases not matched to a gene. The V gene's germline CDR1 is MDHEN and CDR2 SYDVKM. The CDR3 has 16 amino acids. The chain is built from TRBV28 and TRBJ2-1, with 11 nucleotides matching TRBD1. This TCR was recovered from a woman aged 70 to 79 with Graves' ophthalmopathy. Material for sequencing was blood. The CDR3 sequence: CASRPGGTGGYNEQFF. In DNA, the CDR3 is TGTGCCAGCAGGCCCGGAGGGACAGGGGGCTACAATGAGCAGTTCTTC.